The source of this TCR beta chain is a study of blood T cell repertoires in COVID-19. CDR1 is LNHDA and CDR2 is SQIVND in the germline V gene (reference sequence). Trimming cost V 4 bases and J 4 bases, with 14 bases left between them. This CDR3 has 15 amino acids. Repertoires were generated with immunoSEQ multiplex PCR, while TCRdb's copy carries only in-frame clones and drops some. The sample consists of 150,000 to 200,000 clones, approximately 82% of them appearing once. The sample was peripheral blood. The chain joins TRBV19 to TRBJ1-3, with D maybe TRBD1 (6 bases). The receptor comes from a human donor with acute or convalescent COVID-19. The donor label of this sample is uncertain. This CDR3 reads CASSSDRIMGNTIYF. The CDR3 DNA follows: TGTGCCAGTAGTAGCGACAGGATAATGGGAAACACCATATATTTT.